Listed below are T cell receptor beta chains from one sample, sequenced in a study of T-cell reconstitution after alpha-beta-depleted transplantation in children. TCRdb redid the calling of the PCR reads with MiXCR, one entry per CDR3 protein. The sample has 200,000 to 250,000 distinct CDR3 sequences, approximately 8% seen once; the top ten hold approximately 6%. The sample in question was PBMCs, mostly from graft donor cells, obtained 180 days after TCRalphabeta/CD19-depleted stem cell transplant. The receptors come from a male patient younger than 18 who had a stem cell transplant for acute lymphoblastic leukemia, so the T cells may come from the graft donor. Each CDR3 is given with its conserved first and last residue.

V,CDR3
TRBV7-2,CASSMDRGRETQYF
TRBV7-2,CASSSLNEQYF
TRBV10-3,CAIARSKGADTQYF
TRBV11-2,CASSLVPSISYEQYF
TRBV7-9,CASSDGQGASPLHF
TRBV7-6,CASSLGPGLAGDTQYF
TRBV3-1,CASSLGRGKGNTIYF
TRBV7-2,CASSRYSGNTDTQYF
TRBV3-1,CASSQDQGRGRGGYTF
TRBV5-6,CARGPGPSGAGLITDTQYF
TRBV10-3,CAITGQAAYEQYF
TRBV18,CASSPIPRGSGNTIYF
TRBV12-5,CASGLVLSGGTGYSNQPQHF
TRBV12-3/TRBV12-4,CASRTSGGTYNEQFF
TRBV5-1,CASSKDRAEQFF
TRBV4-2,CASSQTRTGNTGELFF
TRBV28,CASSSAGFYDTIYF
TRBV7-9,CASSLSSVRSTDTQYF
TRBV11-2,CASTSGQLWTGELFF
TRBV15,CATSRDLGLGEQFF
TRBV19,CASSIDRGNEAFF
TRBV20-1,CSARGLWNEQFF
TRBV7-6,CASSATGGEQYF